The T cell receptor beta chain described here comes from a study of control samples from healthy donors and cancer patients. TCRdb's copy holds only in-frame clones and misses some; the assay was immunoSEQ multiplex PCR. This sample has some 100,000 clones, with roughly nine tenths found just once. The receptor comes from a woman aged 45-65 years in good health. Sequencing was done on a sample of blood.

CDR3 sequence: CASSDMGLNHYEQYF. In DNA, the CDR3 is TGTGCCAGCAGTGACATGGGGCTGAACCACTACGAGCAGTACTTC. The rearrangement links TRBV6-1 to TRBJ2-7; D may be TRBD1 (5 bases). V was cut by 3 bases and J by 3 bases, with 15 bases left in between. CDR1 is MNHNS and CDR2 is SASEGT in the germline V gene. CDR3 length: 15 residues.